A few counts support the clone carrying this T cell receptor beta chain. Its specificity is not known. All of the isolated RNA was reverse transcribed, so expressed TCRB transcripts were sequenced. Assay: immunoSEQ multiplex PCR; the TCRdb copy retains only in-frame clones and omits some. The sample includes hundreds of thousands of clones, about a sixth seen only once; the top ten take around 0.095%. This record belongs to a study of beta chain features in type 1 diabetes. Study observations and caveats: Comparison showed that naive, central memory and Treg TCRB repertoires appeared more similar among patients than among healthy donors. A cDNA-based sequencing approach could over-represent cells with high TCR expression. Among all four CD4+ subsets, Type 1 diabetes patients had TCRB CDR3s that were moderately but significantly shorter.

Input material: naive CD4+ T cells from blood. The sequence derives from a man younger than 35 in good health.

In nucleotides, the CDR3 is TGTGCCAGCAGTTACTCGATGGCTAGCGGGGTCTACGAGCAGTACTTC. This translates into CASSYSMASGVYEQYF. V is TRBV6-5 and J is TRBJ2-7, with 9 bases lining up with TRBD2. The J segment lost 3 bases and the V segment lost 0 bases, leaving 6 bases of the junction unmatched. Germline CDR1 MNHEY, CDR2 SVGAGI. CDR3 length: 16 amino acids.